This is a list of T cell receptor beta chains from one sample in a study of T-cell memory formation after mild COVID-19. MiXCR, run by TCRdb on the 5' RACE reads, gives a single entry per CDR3 protein. The sample yields 450,000 to 700,000 distinct CDR3 sequences, roughly 17% seen once. Sequenced sample: PBMCs or a T cell subset sorted from them (not recorded which). The origin of the receptors is an adult woman who had mild COVID-19 (a few samples of this study predate the infection). Cell type and time point are not known. The CDR3 runs from the conserved cysteine through the conserved F or W. Fields, in order: clone size, J gene, V gene, D gene, CDR3 DNA, CDR3 protein. D genes are given only for firm matches. A clone size is listed for some rows: how often the clone was seen (once, few, many), or a class if it is expanded.

>few|TRBJ2-7|TRBV5-6|TRBD1
TGTGCCAGCAGCTTCGGACAGGGAGTGTCCGAGCAGTACTTC
CASSFGQGVSEQYF
>.|TRBJ2-7|TRBV19|.
TGTGCCAGTAGTAGCGCCCCGGGACACCCCTACGAGCAGTACTTC
CASSSAPGHPYEQYF
>few|TRBJ1-1|TRBV7-2|.
TGTGCCAGCAGCTTACGGGGGCGCAGGACTGAAGCTTTCTTT
CASSLRGRRTEAFF
>few|TRBJ2-7|TRBV14|.
TGTGCCAGCAGCGAAGGGGGGCGTGCTAGCTCCTACGAGCAGTACTTC
CASSEGGRASSYEQYF
>.|TRBJ2-7|TRBV6-5|.
TGTGCCAGCACCACGGGTCCGATCTACGAGCAGTACTTC
CASTTGPIYEQYF
>few|TRBJ1-5|TRBV4-1|.
TGCGCCAGCAGCCAAGAAGGGGGTAGGGTACAGCCCCAGCATTTT
CASSQEGGRVQPQHF
>.|TRBJ2-1|TRBV6-5|.
TGTGCCAGCACCCCGGAACCTCGGAATGTAGAGCAGTTCTTC
CASTPEPRNVEQFF
>few|TRBJ1-5|TRBV5-1|TRBD1
TGCGCCAGCAGCCCTGGACAGGGTGGGCATCAGCCCCAGCATTTT
CASSPGQGGHQPQHF
>few|TRBJ1-5|TRBV20-1|.
TGCAGTGCTAAGGACGGGCGACGCTATCAGCCCCAGCATTTT
CSAKDGRRYQPQHF
>.|TRBJ1-2|TRBV7-9|TRBD1
TGTGCCAGCAGATCCCGGCCGGGACAGGGGAACTATGGCTACACCTTC
CASRSRPGQGNYGYTF
>.|TRBJ2-4|TRBV6-2/TRBV6-3|TRBD1
TGTGCCAGCAGTAATTTACGGGACAGTATGGTTCAGTACTTC
CASSNLRDSMVQYF
>.|TRBJ2-5|TRBV7-3|TRBD2
TGTGCCAGCAGCGCTAGCGGGGGGTACCAAGAGACCCAGTACTTC
CASSASGGYQETQYF
>.|TRBJ2-2|TRBV19|.
TGTGCCAGTAGCCCCTTTGGGATACAATTCACCGGGGAGCTGTTTTTT
CASSPFGIQFTGELFF
>.|TRBJ2-3|TRBV9|TRBD2
TGTGCCAGCAGCGTAGAAGCGGGGGGGCCGGGAGATACGCAGTATTTT
CASSVEAGGPGDTQYF
>few|TRBJ2-1|TRBV3-1|TRBD2
TGTGCCAGCAGCCCTAGCGGGACCTACTACAATGAGCAGTTCTTC
CASSPSGTYYNEQFF
>.|TRBJ1-1|TRBV30|TRBD1
TGTGCCTGGAGGATGGGACAGCTCACTGAAGCTTTCTTT
CAWRMGQLTEAFF
>.|TRBJ1-6|TRBV3-1|.
TGTGCCAGCAGCCAATTGAATAATTCACCCCTCCACTTT
CASSQLNNSPLHF
>.|TRBJ1-5|TRBV5-5|.
TGTGCCAGCAGCTCCCAAACAGGGTTAAATCAGCCCCAGCATTTT
CASSSQTGLNQPQHF
>few|TRBJ2-1|TRBV7-8|.
TGTGCCAGCAGCCCCCCGGAGAAATCCTACAATGAGCAGTTCTTC
CASSPPEKSYNEQFF
>many|TRBJ2-1|TRBV7-6|.
TGTGCCAGCAGCTCCAACGAGCTCGGGGGACACTCCTACAATGAGCAGTTCTTC
CASSSNELGGHSYNEQFF
>.|TRBJ2-7|TRBV7-2|TRBD2
TGTGCCAGCAGCTCTCCAGCGGGGGGTTTAGAGCAGTACTTC
CASSSPAGGLEQYF